The 14 T cell receptor beta chains below all came from one sample that was sequenced in a study of T cell responses to AZD1222 COVID-19 vaccine. Only in-frame clones appear in the TCRdb table, and some are missing; sequencing was by immunoSEQ multiplex PCR. The sample records about 140,000 clones, 92% being singletons. Sequenced here: peripheral blood, sampled on day 0 of AZD1222 vaccination. The receptors stem from an adult in good health.

J is TRBJ2-7 and V is TRBV2, with 10 bases identical to TRBD2. CDR1 is SNHLY, CDR2 FYNNEI, per germline. The junction had 15 bases not matched to a gene; V was cut back by 6 bases and J by 7 bases. The CDR3 totals 16 residues. The CDR3 DNA reads TGTGCCAGCAGACAACCGGGGACTAGCGTCTTTGGGGAGCAGTACTTC. Residues: CASRQPGTSVFGEQYF.

The chain joins TRBV3-1 (or the pseudogene TRBV3-2) to TRBJ2-7, with D hard to call. The germline V gene encodes CDR1 LGHDT and CDR2 YNNKEL (reference sequence). V lost 3 bases and J 3 bases, leaving 15 bases between the germline ends. CDR3 length: 15 amino acids. The CDR3 loop is CASSHQARKRYEQYF. In DNA, the CDR3 is TGTGCCAGCAGCCACCAAGCTAGGAAGCGCTACGAGCAGTACTTC.

The chain has TRBV19 and TRBJ2-3; no clear D gene. The CDR3 has 16 amino acids. V lost 3 bases to trimming and J lost 0 bases, with 13 bases between them. Per germline, CDR1 LNHDA and CDR2 SQIVND (reference sequence). CDR3 nucleotide sequence: TGTGCCAGTAGTATGGATCGCGATGGGAGCACAGATACGCAGTATTTT. This gives the protein CASSMDRDGSTDTQYF.

The V and J genes are TRBV3-1 (or the pseudogene TRBV3-2) and TRBJ1-2, with TRBD1 matching over 10 bases. This CDR3 has 12 amino acids. Unmatched junction bases numbered 3, after V lost 6 bases and J lost 8 bases. The germline V gene has CDR1 LGHDT and CDR2 YNNKEL (reference sequence). The CDR3 loop is CASRGTGEGYTF. The CDR3, as DNA: TGTGCCAGCAGGGGGACAGGGGAAGGCTACACCTTC.

V and J are TRBV18 and TRBJ1-1; D remains unclear. The V gene lost 2 bases and the J gene lost 1 base, with 8 bases spanning the gap. In germline, CDR1 is KGHSH, CDR2 LQKENI. The CDR3 has 14 residues. This CDR3 reads CASSPAGRNTEAFF. CDR3 in DNA: TGTGCCAGCTCACCAGCCGGGCGGAACACTGAAGCTTTCTTT.

This chain connects TRBV5-1 to TRBJ1-5; D is undetermined. Deletions cut 0 bases from V and 1 base from J, with 8 bases between. There are 15 residues in the CDR3. The germline gives CDR1 SGHRS, CDR2 YFSETQ. CDR3 sequence reads: CASSLEPVSNQPQHF. CDR3 coding DNA: TGCGCCAGCAGCTTGGAGCCGGTGAGCAATCAGCCCCAGCATTTT.

This rearrangement joins TRBV6-4 to TRBJ2-1; D perhaps matches TRBD2 (6 bases). CDR3 size: 15 residues. Per the germline V gene, CDR1 is MRHNA and CDR2 is SNTAGT. Trimming pared 3 bases from V and 3 bases from J, leaving 12 bases between. The CDR3 region has the DNA TGTGCCAGCAGTGAGGGTGGCGGGAACTACAATGAGCAGTTCTTC. Translating gives CASSEGGGNYNEQFF.

V gene TRBV6-2 or TRBV6-3 combines with J gene TRBJ2-7, with TRBD2 matching 11 bases. J gave up 3 bases and V 3 bases, and 13 bases lay outside the gene matches. Germline assignment: CDR1 MNHEY and CDR2 SVGEGT. This CDR3 has 18 residues. In nucleotides, the CDR3 is TGTGCCAGCAGTTATCGACTAGCGGGAAGACGACGGGGCTACGAGCAGTACTTC. Protein sequence: CASSYRLAGRRRGYEQYF.

The CDR3 reads CASSQGPQVNTEAFF. The CDR3 DNA reads as TGTGCCAGCAGCCAAGGCCCTCAGGTGAACACTGAAGCTTTCTTT. The rearrangement joins TRBV3-1 (or the pseudogene TRBV3-2) to TRBJ1-1, with D uncertain. CDR3 length: 15 residues. The V end was cut by 1 base, the J end by 0 bases, with 9 bases between. Germline CDR1 reads LGHDT; CDR2 reads YNNKEL (reference sequence).

This chain connects TRBV6-2 or TRBV6-3 to TRBJ1-1, with 7 bases identical to TRBD1. The CDR3 covers 14 residues. The V segment lost 2 bases and the J segment 6 bases; nucleotides outside the gene matches: 6. Germline CDR1 is MNHEY and CDR2 is SVGEGT. The DNA for the CDR3 is TGTGCCAGCAGTTACCTCGGCAGGGGGGCTGAAGCTTTCTTT. Translation gives CASSYLGRGAEAFF.

The gene calls are TRBV4-3 and TRBJ1-6; D unresolved. CDR3 length: 15 amino acids. Trimming removed 2 bases from V and 5 bases from J, with 10 bases in between. Germline-derived CDR1 and CDR2 are LGHNA and YSLEER. The CDR3 sequence: CASSQLGGNNSPLHF. CDR3 nucleotides: TGCGCCAGCAGCCAATTGGGCGGTAATAATTCACCCCTCCACTTT.

The chain combines TRBV7-9 with TRBJ1-5; tentative D call: TRBD1 (6 bases). Germline V gene data show CDR1 as SEHNR and CDR2 as FQNEAQ (reference sequence). The CDR3 consists of 15 residues. V lost 5 bases and J 4 bases, leaving 15 bases between the germline ends. CDR3 nucleotide sequence: TGTGCCAGCAGCCTGGAACAGGGTACGAATCAGCCCCAGCATTTT. Its translation: CASSLEQGTNQPQHF.

The chain is built from TRBV2 and TRBJ1-1; perhaps TRBD1 as D (5 bases). The CDR3 loop spans 13 amino acids. Trimming took 6 bases from V and 0 from J, leaving 8 bases between them. The V gene's germline CDR1 is SNHLY and CDR2 FYNNEI. This CDR3 is CASRTEMNTEAFF. CDR3 bases: TGTGCCAGCAGGACAGAGATGAACACTGAAGCTTTCTTT.

CDR3 residues: CASSLQRGQGVRETQYF. DNA for the CDR3: TGTGCCAGCAGCTTGCAAAGGGGACAGGGCGTACGGGAGACCCAGTACTTC. The chain combines TRBV11-2 with TRBJ2-5; 9 bases line up with TRBD1. V trimming: 3 bases; J trimming: 5 bases; junction bases outside the gene matches: 13. CDR1 and CDR2 from the germline V gene are SGHAT and FQNNGV. The CDR3 extends over 17 amino acids.